This TCR beta chain was captured by sequencing in a study of T cell responses to AZD1222 COVID-19 vaccine. The repertoire was sequenced with immunoSEQ multiplex PCR; TCRdb's copy has only in-frame clones and lacks some. In the table there are some 140,000 clones, about 92% of which are singletons. V was trimmed by 3 bases and J by 6 bases, leaving 3 bases between them. CDR1 is MDHEN, CDR2 SYDVKM, per germline. This CDR3 spans 12 amino acids. The J gene is TRBJ1-6, the V gene TRBV28; D is unclear. The source material was peripheral blood, sampled on day 0 of AZD1222 vaccination. The receptor's source is an adult in good health. The CDR3 loop reads CASSFFNSPLHF. DNA of the CDR3: TGTGCCAGCAGTTTCTTTAATTCACCCCTCCACTTT. Supplemented by reference TRBV28 and TRBJ1-6, the full variable domain reads DVKVTQSSRYLVKRTGEKVFLECVQDMDHENMFWYRQDPGLGLRLIYFSYDVKMKEKGDIPEGYSVSREKKERFSLILESASTNQTSMYLCASSFFNSPLHFGNGTRLTVT.